Listed below are T cell receptor beta chains from one sample, sequenced in a study of blood T cell repertoires in COVID-19. This table comes from immunoSEQ multiplex PCR, and its TCRdb copy is limited to in-frame clones, with some not included. Among roughly 59,000 clones listed, about four fifths were seen once. The sample comprised peripheral blood. The receptors come from an elderly woman with acute or convalescent COVID-19. Each CDR3 is given with its conserved first and last residue. D genes are given only for firm matches. A clone size is listed for some rows: how often the clone was seen (once, few, many), or a class if it is expanded.

clone_size	v_call	j_call	d_call	cdr3_nt	cdr3_aa
.	TRBV12-3/TRBV12-4	TRBJ1-6	TRBD1	TGTGCCAGCAGTCGGGACAGGGTCTCACCCCTCCACTTT	CASSRDRVSPLHF
.	TRBV27	TRBJ1-5	TRBD1	TGTGCCAGCAGCCTCAGGGGGAGCAATCAGCCCCAGCATTTT	CASSLRGSNQPQHF
.	TRBV7-2	TRBJ2-3	.	TGTGCCAGCAGTCCCGGGGGGCTGGCAGATACGCAGTATTTT	CASSPGGLADTQYF
.	TRBV6-5	TRBJ1-1	.	TGTGCCAGCAGCTATACAGGGAACACTGAAGCTTTCTTT	CASSYTGNTEAFF
.	TRBV4-3	TRBJ2-5	TRBD2	TGCGCCAGCAGCCAAACTAGCGGGGGGGCAGAGACCCAGTACTTC	CASSQTSGGAETQYF
.	TRBV27	TRBJ1-1	.	TGTGCCAGCAGGCCATCGACAGGTGGGGCTTTCTTT	CASRPSTGGAFF
.	TRBV4-3	TRBJ2-7	TRBD2	TGCGCCAGCAGCCAACGGACTAGCGGAGAATACGAGCAGTACTTC	CASSQRTSGEYEQYF
.	TRBV7-9	TRBJ2-5	.	TGTGCCAGCAGCTTAGCGGGGGGGCTGGAGACCCAGTACTTC	CASSLAGGLETQYF
.	TRBV18	TRBJ2-1	.	TGTGCCAGCTCACCACAATCTGGCAACTACAATGAGCAGTTCTTC	CASSPQSGNYNEQFF
.	TRBV5-6	TRBJ1-5	.	TGTGCCAGCAGCTTCCAGGGTTTGAGGCCCCAGCATTTT	CASSFQGLRPQHF
.	TRBV25-1	TRBJ2-7	TRBD2	TGTGCCAGCAGTGAAGACACGGGGGGCTACGAGCAGTACTTC	CASSEDTGGYEQYF
.	TRBV28	TRBJ2-2	.	TGTGCCAGCAGTTTAAAGGGAGGGGGGCACACCGGGGAGCTGTTTTTT	CASSLKGGGHTGELFF
few	TRBV5-4	TRBJ2-5	.	TGTGCCAGCAGCCCCGGTGGGGGGAAAGAGACCCAGTACTTC	CASSPGGGKETQYF
.	TRBV12-2	TRBJ2-7	.	TGTGCAAGTCGCAGAGAGTCGGAGAACAGGTCCTACGAGCAGTACTTC	CASRRESENRSYEQYF
.	TRBV2	TRBJ2-1	TRBD2	TGTGCCAGCAAGGTCCCAGCGGGAGTGGTTGAGCAGTTCTTC	CASKVPAGVVEQFF
.	TRBV15	TRBJ1-1	TRBD1	TGTGCCACCAGCCGGACAGGCGAAGCTTTCTTT	CATSRTGEAFF
once	TRBV28	TRBJ1-4	TRBD1	TGTGCCAGCAGTAGCCCCGGGACAGGGCCTAGAAAACTGTTTTTT	CASSSPGTGPRKLFF
.	TRBV9	TRBJ1-3	.	TGTGCCAGCAGCGTAGGTCCGTCTGGAAACACCATATATTTT	CASSVGPSGNTIYF
.	TRBV6-6	TRBJ1-1	.	TGTGCCAGCAGTGTGAGGCGGACTGAAGCTTTCTTT	CASSVRRTEAFF
.	TRBV30	TRBJ1-5	TRBD1	TGTGCCTGGAGCGGGGACAGCTATAGCAATCAGCCCCAGCATTTT	CAWSGDSYSNQPQHF
.	TRBV27	TRBJ1-1	.	TGTGCCAGCAGTTTAACGGGGGGGAACACTGAAGCTTTCTTT	CASSLTGGNTEAFF
.	TRBV28	TRBJ1-2	.	TGTGCCAGCAGCCCCTCCTGGGCAGGCAAGTTAGCTAACTATGGCTACACCTTC	CASSPSWAGKLANYGYTF
.	TRBV5-1	TRBJ1-2	TRBD1	TGCGCCAGCAGCTCCCCGGGACAGGGGGCCTATGGCTACACCTTC	CASSSPGQGAYGYTF
.	TRBV2	TRBJ2-3	TRBD2	TGTGCCAGCACCAGCGGGGACACAGATACGCAGTATTTT	CASTSGDTDTQYF
.	TRBV3-1/TRBV3-2	TRBJ2-3	TRBD2	TGTGCCAGCAGCCAAGCTACTAGCGGGAGTGGGGATACGCAGTATTTT	CASSQATSGSGDTQYF
.	TRBV2	TRBJ2-7	.	TGTGCCAGCGGGGGGGCGCAGCAGTACTTC	CASGGAQQYF
.	TRBV19	TRBJ2-1	.	TGTGCCAGTAGTATAGGGCAGGTCCCTTCCAATGAGCAGTTCTTC	CASSIGQVPSNEQFF
.	TRBV19	TRBJ2-7	.	TGTGCCACGCGTTCGGGGTACGAGCAGTACTTC	CATRSGYEQYF
.	TRBV10-3	TRBJ1-4	.	TGTGCCACCAGAGACAGTACTAATGAAAAACTGTTTTTT	CATRDSTNEKLFF
.	TRBV5-4	TRBJ1-4	TRBD1	TGTGCCAGCAGCCGGGGACAGGGGAGAAGTGAAAAACTGTTTTTT	CASSRGQGRSEKLFF
.	TRBV30	TRBJ2-7	TRBD1	TGTGCCTGGAGTGTACCAGGGGGCGGATCCCGGGAGCAGTACTTC	CAWSVPGGGSREQYF
.	TRBV7-9	TRBJ2-7	TRBD1	TGTGCCAGCAGCTCAAGTACAGGGGGCGAGCAGTACTTC	CASSSSTGGEQYF
.	TRBV30	TRBJ2-5	TRBD2	TGTGCCTGGAGTGACCAGACTAGCGGGAGGATTGGGGAGACCCAGTACTTC	CAWSDQTSGRIGETQYF
.	TRBV18	TRBJ2-3	TRBD2	TGTGCCAGCTCACCGGTCCTAGCGGGGACAGATACGCAGTATTTT	CASSPVLAGTDTQYF
.	TRBV3-1/TRBV3-2	TRBJ2-1	TRBD2	TGTGCCAGCAACCCCGGCGGCGGGGGGGCCGGCAATGAGCAGTTCTTC	CASNPGGGGAGNEQFF
.	TRBV24-1	TRBJ2-3	TRBD1	TGTGCCACCACCTCGGGACAGGGGAGATCAGATACGCAGTATTTT	CATTSGQGRSDTQYF
.	TRBV5-4	TRBJ1-3	TRBD1	TGTGCCAGCAGCTTGGGGACAGGTAGCTCTGGAAACACCATATATTTT	CASSLGTGSSGNTIYF
once	TRBV24-1	TRBJ2-1	.	TGTGCCACCAGTGTGGGGTCAGGGGGGAGCAATGAGCAGTTCTTC	CATSVGSGGSNEQFF
.	TRBV12-5	TRBJ1-2	TRBD1	TGTGCTAGTGGTTTGGCCGGGACAGGCTATGGCTACACCTTC	CASGLAGTGYGYTF
.	TRBV7-8	TRBJ1-5	.	TGTGCCAGCAGCTCTACAGGAAATCAGCCCCAGCATTTT	CASSSTGNQPQHF
.	TRBV18	TRBJ1-4	.	TGTGCCAGCACTACAGGGTCGGCAACTAATGAAAAACTGTTTTTT	CASTTGSATNEKLFF
.	TRBV5-1	TRBJ1-2	TRBD1	TGCGCCAGCAGCTTGAAGGGGGCGCAAACTACGTATGGCTACACCTTC	CASSLKGAQTTYGYTF
once	TRBV6-5	TRBJ2-7	.	TGTGCCAGCAGTTACTCGAGATCGGCCTTTGGGGCCGAGCAGTACTTC	CASSYSRSAFGAEQYF
.	TRBV19	TRBJ1-2	.	TGTGCCAGTAGGGTAGACAGGACCAATAACTATGGCTACACCTTC	CASRVDRTNNYGYTF
.	TRBV7-2	TRBJ2-3	TRBD1	TGTGCCAGCAGCTCACTCTCGGACAGGGGTGTGGATACGCAGTATTTT	CASSSLSDRGVDTQYF
few	TRBV30	TRBJ1-1	TRBD1	TGTGCCTGGGGACAGGGCGTCAACACTGAAGCTTTCTTT	CAWGQGVNTEAFF
.	TRBV11-1	TRBJ1-1	TRBD1	TGTGCCATCCTTGGACAGGGTGGGGCTGAAGCTTTCTTT	CAILGQGGAEAFF
.	TRBV6-1	TRBJ1-2	.	TGTGCCAGCAGTGAAGCCGTGACAGCCTCCACTAACTATGGCTACACCTTC	CASSEAVTASTNYGYTF
.	TRBV5-1	TRBJ1-3	TRBD1	TGCGCCAGCAGCCTGAGGACAGGGCAACTCTCTGGAAACACCATATATTTT	CASSLRTGQLSGNTIYF
.	TRBV7-2	TRBJ1-3	.	TGTGCCACACAACAGGGTTTACAACACACCATATATTTT	CATQQGLQHTIYF
.	TRBV7-9	TRBJ1-4	.	TGTGCCAGCAGCGCACGGGGCGGGGGGGATGAAAAACTGTTTTTT	CASSARGGGDEKLFF